This T cell receptor beta chain was found in a study of T cells in localized non-small cell lung cancer. Study-level points and caveats: Increased T cell density in blood showed an association with longer overall survival. Exceeding tumor, uninvolved adjacent lung had the highest T cell clonality. A median of 57 clones ranked among the top 100 in tumor appeared in adjacent lung.

The repertoire was sequenced with immunoSEQ multiplex PCR; TCRdb's copy has only in-frame clones and lacks some. In the table there are 30,000 to 40,000 clones, roughly 89% of which are singletons. This CDR3 is 15 amino acids long. V was pared by 6 bases and J by 1 base, with 3 bases of the junction left unmatched. Per germline, CDR1 MNHNS and CDR2 SASEGT. About this clone: No antigen is known for it.

The sample in question was peripheral blood mononuclear cells, obtained before any cancer treatment. The chain links TRBV6-1 to TRBJ2-3; the match to TRBD1 covers 11 bases. The sequence was collected from a male donor aged 60 or over with stage II lung adenocarcinoma. The chain's CDR3 is CASRLGQGGTDTQYF. As DNA, the CDR3 is TGTGCCAGCAGATTGGGACAGGGGGGCACAGATACGCAGTATTTT.